The T cell receptor (beta chain) described here comes from a study of OX40 agonist ivuxolimab in advanced cancers. Background on the study: Prior therapy, whether anti-PD-1, anti-PD-L1 or anti-CTLA-4, was allowed, and less than 45% had some.

TCRdb's copy holds only in-frame clones and misses some; the assay was immunoSEQ multiplex PCR. The sample lists roughly 53,000 clones; just under 90% were seen once. The CDR3 spans 16 residues. Germline-derived CDR1 and CDR2 are MNHEY and SMNVEV (reference sequence). Trimming took 5 bases from V and 2 from J, leaving 16 bases between them. The TCR comes from an adult with an advanced solid tumor such as melanoma, head and neck, liver or kidney cancer. The starting material was CD4+ or CD8+ T cells sorted from blood, obtained in a trial of the OX40 agonist ivuxolimab. V gene TRBV27 combines with J gene TRBJ1-3; D is unclear. The CDR3 loop reads CASSPISGITGNTIYF. CDR3 sequence (DNA): TGTGCCAGCAGTCCCATATCGGGAATCACTGGAAACACCATATATTTT.